These T cell receptor beta chains were read from a single sample in a study of read filtering for tumor transcriptome and immune sequencing. From the reads, TCRdb called clonotypes with MiXCR, one entry per CDR3 protein. The sample yields 37,000 or so distinct CDR3 sequences, roughly an eighth seen once. Material: a population of CD138-negative cells sorted from bone marrow. The source of these receptors is a donor at least 40 years old with multiple myeloma. Both conserved end residues are part of each CDR3. The D gene is left open where the match is weak.

j_gene,d_gene,v_gene,CDR3aa
TRBJ1-2,TRBD1,TRBV7-9,CASSLPGQGLSAHGYTF
TRBJ1-5,NA,TRBV20-1,CSARRLGRDQPQHF
TRBJ2-1,NA,TRBV12-3/TRBV12-4,CASRWDLTNEQFF
TRBJ2-2,NA,TRBV6-2/TRBV6-3,CASRGLSNTGELFF
TRBJ2-7,NA,TRBV12-3/TRBV12-4,CASIVPGLRYEQYF
TRBJ2-2,TRBD2,TRBV6-5,CASSCGSLAGISGELFF
TRBJ1-4,TRBD1,TRBV4-2,CASSPPGQVNEKLFF
TRBJ2-3,TRBD2,TRBV7-2,CASSFSGSTDTQYF
TRBJ2-1,NA,TRBV3-1,CASSQMWDPRGSYNEQFF
TRBJ2-7,NA,TRBV27,CASSSTGSYEQYF
TRBJ2-1,NA,TRBV5-6,CASSHPRLGPQQFF
TRBJ1-3,TRBD1,TRBV5-1,CASSLGGTAGGNTIYF
TRBJ2-5,NA,TRBV20-1,CSARRLTRSGVGETQYF
TRBJ2-5,NA,TRBV6-2/TRBV6-3,CASKLDRPQETQYF
TRBJ2-4,TRBD1,TRBV5-1,CASSMDRAKNTQYF
TRBJ2-3,NA,TRBV28,CASSPGGRGGTDTQYF
TRBJ2-1,NA,TRBV6-4,CASSEPLSSYNEQFF
TRBJ2-7,TRBD1,TRBV7-9,CASSRWTGYYEQYF
TRBJ1-1,NA,TRBV20-1,CSAPDSLRGPNTEAFF
TRBJ1-1,NA,TRBV6-6,CASSRTPTEAFF
TRBJ1-1,NA,TRBV18,CASSPTTENTEAFF
TRBJ2-4,NA,TRBV29-1,CSVVLWQNIQYF
TRBJ2-3,NA,TRBV18,CASSPRTRGTDTQYF
TRBJ1-1,TRBD1,TRBV20-1,CSASDRDLNPEAFF
TRBJ1-5,NA,TRBV5-6,CASSLKQDPFNQPQHF
TRBJ2-3,NA,TRBV6-5,CASSYSRGSFTDTQYF
TRBJ2-1,TRBD2,TRBV5-6,CASSFRAGVNEQFF
TRBJ2-1,TRBD2,TRBV5-1,CASSGAGPSYNEQSF
TRBJ1-3,NA,TRBV4-3,CASSQASPSGNTIYF
TRBJ1-1,TRBD1,TRBV7-9,CASSPGTGGNTEAFF
TRBJ2-1,NA,TRBV7-2,CASSSRQGWFF
TRBJ2-5,TRBD1,TRBV7-8,CASSSNRGETQYF
TRBJ2-3,TRBD1,TRBV10-3,CAISGDSGDTQYF
TRBJ2-7,NA,TRBV28,CASSPPPGSYGQYF
TRBJ2-5,NA,TRBV29-1,CSVEAGGAETQYF
TRBJ1-2,NA,TRBV7-2,CASSLGGDGYTF
TRBJ1-1,TRBD1,TRBV29-1,CSVAPDRGKNTEAFF
TRBJ2-3,TRBD1,TRBV7-2,CASSLVGQGSSPSDTQYF
TRBJ2-2,TRBD2,TRBV15,CATSRALLAGVATGELFF
TRBJ2-1,TRBD1,TRBV5-6,CASSTGQGENNEQFF
TRBJ1-1,TRBD1,TRBV20-1,CSARDQGQGSMNTEAFF